A selection of T cell receptor beta chains follows, all from one sample in a study of T cells after yellow fever vaccination. From the 5' RACE reads, TCRdb called clonotypes with MiXCR, one entry per CDR3 protein. The sample has 300,000 to 350,000 distinct CDR3 sequences, roughly 7.5% seen once. The sequencing here drew on PBMCs, taken approximately 47 days after the first yellow fever vaccination. Source of these receptors: a man aged 18 to 29 who received the YFV17D yellow fever vaccine. CDR3s include the opening cysteine and the closing phenylalanine or tryptophan. Fields, in order: clone size, J gene, D gene, V gene, CDR3 protein, CDR3 DNA. A D gene is named only where the DNA matches it firmly. A row's size may be missing; if present it is once, few, many or a size class.

size: few; J: TRBJ1-5; D: -; V: TRBV4-2; CDR3: CASSQIGDSNQPQHF; DNA: TGTGCCAGCAGTCAAATCGGGGATAGCAATCAGCCCCAGCATTTT
size: few; J: TRBJ2-3; D: -; V: TRBV7-9; CDR3: CARDTLSTDTQYF; DNA: TGTGCCCGCGACACCTTGAGCACAGATACGCAGTATTTT
size: -; J: TRBJ1-4; D: TRBD1; V: TRBV29-1; CDR3: CSVDRTGRVGNEKLFF; DNA: TGCAGCGTTGATCGGACAGGGCGCGTAGGAAATGAAAAACTGTTTTTT
size: many; J: TRBJ1-1; D: -; V: TRBV5-6; CDR3: CASSTTTGLNTEAFF; DNA: TGTGCCAGCAGTACGACGACAGGACTGAACACTGAAGCTTTCTTT
size: -; J: TRBJ2-1; D: TRBD2; V: TRBV5-5; CDR3: CASSFDPGLDLGEQFF; DNA: TGTGCCAGCAGCTTTGATCCGGGACTAGACCTGGGTGAGCAGTTCTTC
size: -; J: TRBJ2-1; D: -; V: TRBV12-3/TRBV12-4; CDR3: CASSFTLGGQGSYNEQFF; DNA: TGTGCCAGCAGTTTTACCCTCGGCGGGCAGGGCTCCTACAATGAGCAGTTCTTC
size: few; J: TRBJ1-6; D: -; V: TRBV5-1; CDR3: CASSRGGGDSPLHF; DNA: TGCGCCAGCAGCCGGGGTGGGGGTGATTCACCCCTCCACTTT
size: -; J: TRBJ2-1; D: TRBD2; V: TRBV20-1; CDR3: CSARVGLAGVGEQFF; DNA: TGCAGTGCTAGAGTTGGCCTAGCGGGGGTGGGTGAGCAGTTCTTC
size: few; J: TRBJ1-2; D: -; V: TRBV21-1; CDR3: CASSQCRGSPGYTF; DNA: TGTGCCAGCAGTCAGTGCAGGGGCTCCCCTGGCTACACCTTC
size: few; J: TRBJ1-2; D: TRBD1; V: TRBV28; CDR3: CASSWTGGTDGYTF; DNA: TGTGCCAGCAGTTGGACAGGGGGAACGGATGGCTACACCTTC
size: -; J: TRBJ2-1; D: -; V: TRBV11-1; CDR3: CASSLTFAAYNEQFF; DNA: TGTGCCAGCAGCTTAACTTTCGCAGCCTACAATGAGCAGTTCTTC
size: -; J: TRBJ2-1; D: TRBD2; V: TRBV20-1; CDR3: CSASKASGGVGEQFF; DNA: TGCAGTGCTAGTAAGGCTAGCGGGGGGGTGGGTGAGCAGTTCTTC
size: -; J: TRBJ2-2; D: -; V: TRBV27; CDR3: CASKQQGGTGELFF; DNA: TGTGCCAGCAAGCAACAGGGAGGTACCGGGGAGCTGTTTTTT
size: few; J: TRBJ2-1; D: TRBD2; V: TRBV4-1; CDR3: CASSQKPGTVSGGALIF; DNA: TGCGCCAGCAGCCAAAAACCCGGGACAGTTAGCGGGGGGGCCTTAATCTTC
size: many; J: TRBJ2-3; D: TRBD2; V: TRBV20-1; CDR3: CSARVSISSLSTSGYHTDTQYF; DNA: TGCAGTGCTAGAGTATCGATCTCCTCTCTCTCGACTAGCGGGTATCACACAGATACGCAGTATTTT
size: many; J: TRBJ2-3; D: TRBD1; V: TRBV6-1; CDR3: CASKDTGTGGTDTQYF; DNA: TGTGCCAGCAAGGATACCGGGACAGGGGGCACGGATACGCAGTATTTT
size: few; J: TRBJ2-2; D: TRBD2; V: TRBV20-1; CDR3: CSAPRGSGERTGELFF; DNA: TGCAGTGCTCCTCGCGGTAGCGGGGAGCGCACCGGGGAGCTGTTTTTT
size: many; J: TRBJ1-1; D: -; V: TRBV7-9; CDR3: CASSPRARVENTEAFF; DNA: TGTGCCAGCAGCCCTCGCGCTCGTGTGGAGAACACTGAAGCTTTCTTT
size: -; J: TRBJ2-1; D: TRBD2; V: TRBV5-4; CDR3: CASSLGTSRDNEQFF; DNA: TGTGCCAGCAGCCTCGGGACTAGTCGAGACAATGAGCAGTTCTTC
size: few; J: TRBJ2-2; D: -; V: TRBV20-1; CDR3: CSARVGGDLHTGELFF; DNA: TGCAGTGCTAGAGTAGGTGGGGATTTACACACCGGGGAGCTGTTTTTT
size: -; J: TRBJ1-1; D: -; V: TRBV4-2; CDR3: CASSRGGVLNTEAFF; DNA: TGTGCCAGCAGCCGTGGGGGAGTGTTGAACACTGAAGCTTTCTTT
size: many; J: TRBJ2-3; D: TRBD1; V: TRBV5-1; CDR3: CASSLASGQGTDTQYF; DNA: TGCGCCAGCAGCTTGGCCTCTGGACAGGGGACAGATACGCAGTATTTT